The 9 T cell receptor beta chains below all came from one sample that was sequenced in a study of control samples from healthy donors and cancer patients. Assay: immunoSEQ multiplex PCR; the TCRdb copy retains only in-frame clones and omits some. The profile shows 120,000 to 150,000 clones, about 91% of them singletons. Sequencing was done on a sample of blood. The receptors were sampled from a man under 40 in good health.

The chain uses TRBV24-1 and TRBJ2-3, with a tentative D call TRBD1 (5 bases). Trimming stripped 1 base from V and 6 bases from J, with 25 bases between. The CDR3 length is 19 residues. CDR1 and CDR2 from the germline V gene are KGHDR and SFDVKD. CDR3 in DNA: TGTGCCACCAGTGATTTTAATGCCCAGGGAAACACACACACGGATACGCAGTATTTT. Its translation is CATSDFNAQGNTHTDTQYF.

The chain uses TRBV19 and TRBJ1-1; 8 bases agree with TRBD1. The germline gives CDR1 LNHDA, CDR2 SQIVND (reference sequence). Trimming cost V 4 bases and J 0 bases; bases outside gene matches: 10. The CDR3 spans 17 residues. The CDR3 loop is CASSTPPTGALNTEAFF. CDR3 in DNA: TGTGCCAGTAGTACACCCCCGACAGGGGCCCTGAACACTGAAGCTTTCTTT.

This clone was counted a few times. This chain uses TRBV19 with TRBJ2-2; D unclear. V gave up 5 bases and J gave up 6 bases, with 10 bases separating them. The CDR3 covers 13 residues. Germline assignment: CDR1 LNHDA and CDR2 SQIVND (reference sequence). CDR3 in amino acids: CASSSVFAGELFF. The CDR3 bases are TGTGCCAGTAGTTCAGTATTCGCCGGGGAGCTGTTTTTT.

V gene TRBV5-6 combines with J gene TRBJ2-7, with D perhaps matching TRBD2 (6 bases). V lost 2 bases and J 0 bases, leaving 21 bases between the germline ends. This CDR3 region has 18 residues. The germline V gene has CDR1 SGHDT and CDR2 YYEEEE. The CDR3 region has the DNA TGTGCCAGCAGCTTTGCGGTGGCGGGGCGGGCCAGCTCCTACGAGCAGTACTTC. It specifies CASSFAVAGRASSYEQYF.

The genes are TRBV5-1 and TRBJ2-2; D remains ambiguous. Germline assignment: CDR1 SGHRS and CDR2 YFSETQ. The ends were cut back, 0 bases at V and 1 base at J, with 4 bases in the middle. The CDR3 loop spans 14 amino acids. CDR3 in amino acids: CASSLEGNTGELFF. CDR3 DNA sequence: TGCGCCAGCAGCTTGGAGGGGAACACCGGGGAGCTGTTTTTT.

The V and J genes are TRBV6-5 and TRBJ1-1; the D is unclear. CDR3 length: 15 residues. Germline loops: CDR1 MNHEY, CDR2 SVGAGI. V was clipped by 0 bases and J by 0 bases, with 8 bases between them. DNA of the CDR3: TGTGCCAGCAGTTACTCGGGGAGCTTGAACACTGAAGCTTTCTTT. This encodes CASSYSGSLNTEAFF.

V and J are TRBV10-3 and TRBJ2-3; D is perhaps TRBD1 or TRBD2 (5 bases each). The CDR3 runs 15 residues. The V gene's germline CDR1 is ENHRY and CDR2 SYGVKD. V lost 6 bases, J lost 3 bases, and 16 bases lay in between. The CDR3 protein is CAIRGVQAGTDTQYF. Here the CDR3 DNA reads TGTGCCATCAGGGGGGTCCAGGCTGGGACAGATACGCAGTATTTT.

V gene TRBV18 combines with J gene TRBJ1-1; D is perhaps TRBD1 (5 bases). V dropped 0 bases and J dropped 6 bases, with 11 bases sitting between them. The CDR3 contains 14 residues. The germline CDR1 and CDR2 sequences are KGHSH and LQKENI. CDR3 in amino acids: CASSPPVGAPEAFF. The CDR3 DNA reads as TGTGCCAGCTCACCACCGGTAGGGGCTCCTGAAGCTTTCTTT.

The chain employs TRBV30 and TRBJ2-7; possibly TRBD1 for D (5 bases). The V gene lost 3 bases and the J gene lost 4 bases, with 16 bases spanning the gap. There are 14 residues in the CDR3. The germline CDR1 and CDR2 sequences are GTSNPN and SVGIG (reference sequence). CDR3 residues: CAWSLWGERYEQYF. CDR3 bases: TGTGCCTGGAGCCTCTGGGGCGAGAGGTACGAGCAGTACTTC.